This entry lists 10 T cell receptor beta chains sequenced from one sample in a study of OX40 agonist ivuxolimab in advanced cancers. Assay: immunoSEQ multiplex PCR; the TCRdb copy retains only in-frame clones and omits some. The table has 65,000 to 85,000 clones, roughly nine tenths seen once. This specimen was CD4+ or CD8+ T cells sorted from blood, taken in a trial of the OX40 agonist ivuxolimab. Receptors were obtained from an adult with an advanced solid tumor such as melanoma, head and neck, liver or kidney cancer.

V gene TRBV5-1 combines with J gene TRBJ2-5; D not resolved. Germline V gene lookup returns CDR1 SGHRS and CDR2 YFSETQ. The CDR3 loop spans 13 amino acids. Between the trimmed V and J ends, which lost 5 bases and 2 bases, there was a span of 10 bases. This CDR3 is CASRRVGQETQYF. CDR3 DNA: TGCGCCAGCAGAAGAGTGGGGCAAGAGACCCAGTACTTC.

This clone has a handful of counts. This chain joins TRBV19 and TRBJ1-5; 7 bases are shared with TRBD1. Germline loops: CDR1 LNHDA, CDR2 SQIVND (reference sequence). This CDR3 contains 15 residues. The trim removed 3 bases at V and 4 bases at J, leaving 6 bases unmatched. The DNA of the CDR3 is TGTGCCAGTAGTATTCGGACAGGAATTAATCAGCCCCAGCATTTT. This sequence encodes CASSIRTGINQPQHF.

V is TRBV7-2 and J is TRBJ2-1; D is unresolved. The germline gives CDR1 SGHTA, CDR2 FQGNSA. The CDR3 contains 14 residues. Trimming took 5 bases from V and 3 from J, leaving 11 bases between them. The CDR3 region has the DNA TGTGCCAGCAGCACCTCTTGGGACTACAATGAGCAGTTCTTC. Translation gives CASSTSWDYNEQFF.

This clone has just one count. The CDR3 here is CASSLNGLSENEQFF. In DNA, the CDR3 is TGTGCCAGCAGCTTAAACGGTTTGAGTGAAAATGAGCAGTTCTTC. The V call is TRBV7-3, the J call TRBJ2-1, with D unresolved. The CDR3 loop spans 15 amino acids. Trimming shortened V by 1 base and J by 7 bases, and 14 bases separated the two germline ends. CDR1 SGHTA and CDR2 FQGTGA come from the germline V gene.

The genes are TRBV5-1 and TRBJ1-2, with a tentative D call TRBD1 (6 bases). With 4 bases removed from V and 5 bases from J, the gap between germline ends came to 15 bases. This CDR3 is 14 amino acids long. Germline V gene sequence: CDR1 SGHRS, CDR2 YFSETQ. The CDR3, as DNA: TGCGCCAGCAGCGGGGGACACCCAGCGTATGGCTACACCTTC. Its translation is CASSGGHPAYGYTF.

This chain links TRBV6-1 with TRBJ1-6; D gene ambiguous. The CDR3 has 15 residues. CDR1 MNHNS and CDR2 SASEGT come from the germline V gene. The V end lost 0 bases, the J end lost 4 bases, and 7 bases lay between the germline ends. Here the CDR3 DNA reads TGTGCCAGCAGTGAAGCCTCTCTTTATAATTCACCCCTCCACTTT. It yields the protein CASSEASLYNSPLHF.

The chain is built from TRBV19 and TRBJ2-3, with 9 positions matching TRBD1. The germline CDR1 and CDR2 sequences are LNHDA and SQIVND (reference sequence). There are 14 residues in the CDR3. CDR3 bases: TGTGCGGCCTCGGACAGGGGAAGGACAGATACGCAGTATTTT. It translates to CAASDRGRTDTQYF.

V and J are TRBV2 and TRBJ1-6; a weak D match, TRBD1 (6 bases). There are 13 residues in the CDR3. Trimming took 10 bases from V and 7 from J, leaving 14 bases between them. The germline CDR1 and CDR2 sequences are SNHLY and FYNNEI. CDR3 region: CATTGGRNSPLHF. DNA for the CDR3: TGTGCCACCACTGGGGGGCGAAATTCACCCCTCCACTTT.

V usage is TRBV2 and J usage is TRBJ1-4, with 7 positions matching TRBD1. There are 13 residues in the CDR3. CDR1 is SNHLY and CDR2 is FYNNEI in the germline V gene. V trimming: 6 bases; J trimming: 5 bases; junction bases outside the gene matches: 3. CDR3 sequence (DNA): TGTGCCAGCAGCGGGACAGAGAATGAAAAACTGTTTTTT. The encoded protein is CASSGTENEKLFF.

The V gene is TRBV5-1, the J gene TRBJ2-7; the D is unclear. CDR1 is SGHRS and CDR2 is YFSETQ in the germline V gene. The CDR3 sequence is 14 residues long. Trimming stripped 2 bases from V and 0 bases from J, with 9 bases between. CDR3 residues: CASSFFHSSYEQYF. CDR3 bases: TGCGCCAGCAGCTTTTTTCACAGCTCCTACGAGCAGTACTTC.